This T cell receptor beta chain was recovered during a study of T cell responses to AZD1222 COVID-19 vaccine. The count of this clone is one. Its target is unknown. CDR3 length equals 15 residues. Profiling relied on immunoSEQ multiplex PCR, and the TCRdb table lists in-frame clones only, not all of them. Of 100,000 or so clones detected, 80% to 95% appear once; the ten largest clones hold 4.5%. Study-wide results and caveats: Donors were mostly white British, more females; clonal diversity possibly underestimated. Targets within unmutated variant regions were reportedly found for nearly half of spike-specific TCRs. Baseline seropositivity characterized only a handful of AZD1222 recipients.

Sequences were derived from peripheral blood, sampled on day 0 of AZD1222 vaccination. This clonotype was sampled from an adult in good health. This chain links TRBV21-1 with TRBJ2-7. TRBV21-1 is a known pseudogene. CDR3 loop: CASSKHHGLRYEQYF. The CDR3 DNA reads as TGTGCCAGCAGCAAACATCACGGGCTTCGGTACGAGCAGTACTTC.